This T cell receptor (beta chain) was recovered during a study of human T cells and chemical hapten exposure. Study in general: Patch testing was performed with 0.01% DPC on the upper back, with reading at 6 days.

The junction had 6 bases not matched to a gene; V was cut back by 0 bases and J by 5 bases. There are 15 residues in the CDR3. Looked up from germline, CDR1 is DFQATT and CDR2 is SNEGSKA (reference sequence). Regarding time point: pre-sensitization, week 0. Treatment reported: therapeutic diphenylcyclopropenone sensitization with weekly scalp DPC. This clonotype was picked up a small number of times. TCRdb reanalysed the RACE reads using MiXCR and keeps one entry per CDR3 protein. Of approximately 260,000 distinct CDR3 sequences in the sample, about 8.6% were seen once. The receptor was derived from a woman in her forties with alopecia areata. Some clones in this sample may be carry-over from other donors' samples. This chain joins TRBV20-1 and TRBJ1-5, with 8 bases lining up with TRBD1. The sample in question was whole blood, obtained in connection with sensitization to the hapten diphenylcyclopropenone (DPC). The CDR3 region is CSARDWEQGDQPQHF. The CDR3 bases are TGCAGTGCTAGAGATTGGGAACAGGGGGATCAGCCCCAGCATTTT.